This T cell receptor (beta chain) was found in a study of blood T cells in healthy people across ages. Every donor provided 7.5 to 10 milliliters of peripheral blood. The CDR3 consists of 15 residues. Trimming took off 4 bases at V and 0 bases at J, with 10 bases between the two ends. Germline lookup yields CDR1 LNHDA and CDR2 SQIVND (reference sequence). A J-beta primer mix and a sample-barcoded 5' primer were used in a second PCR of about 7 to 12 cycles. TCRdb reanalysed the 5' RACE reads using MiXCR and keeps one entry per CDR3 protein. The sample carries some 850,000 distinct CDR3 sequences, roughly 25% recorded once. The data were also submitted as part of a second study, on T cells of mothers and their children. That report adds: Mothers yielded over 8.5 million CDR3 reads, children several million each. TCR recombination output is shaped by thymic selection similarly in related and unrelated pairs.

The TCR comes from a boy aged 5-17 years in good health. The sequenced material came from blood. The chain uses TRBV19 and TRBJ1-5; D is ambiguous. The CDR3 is CASSRGRNSNQPQHF. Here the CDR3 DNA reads TGTGCCAGTAGTAGAGGACGGAATAGCAATCAGCCCCAGCATTTT.